This T cell receptor (beta chain) was sequenced during a study of radiotherapy plus CTLA-4 blockade in lung cancer (dated by TCRdb to 2016 to 2018). Regarding the research as a whole: Among the enrolled patients, around 19% had an objective response, and 25% to 40% reached disease control.

Focal radiation therapy combined with CTLA-4 blockade (ipilimumab) was tested in patients with chemo-refractory metastatic non-small-cell lung cancer. With respect to this clone: Its antigen target is currently unknown. No quality values exist for individual bases; no much larger clone is one base distant.

On the study overall, not on this receptor specifically: TCR clones derived from tumors expanded in peripheral blood after treatment with radiotherapy and ipilimumab. The strongest predictors of response were reported to be early dynamic shifts in blood T cell clones along with a rise in serum interferon-beta following radiation.

Trimming removed 4 bases from V and 0 bases from J; the gene matches leave 16 bases unexplained. The germline V gene yields SGHVS for CDR1 and FQNEAQ for CDR2. The CDR3 spans 19 residues, from the cysteine through the phenylalanine. Only CDR3 DNA remains: 57 bases, in frame from the first base. Library preparation was by the immunoSEQ multiplex PCR assay. TCRdb's version of the immuneACCESS table is confined to in-frame rearrangements and falls short of the full clone set. An unresolved V gene accounts for under half of the shortfall where checked; the remainder is of unknown origin. The table for this sample lists about 43,000 clones; less than 75% of them were counted only once. Roughly a quarter of the sample lies in the top ten.

The rearrangement combines TRBV7-8 with TRBJ2-7; TRBD1 fits 9 bases in the junction. This specimen was peripheral blood, taken from a patient treated with radiotherapy plus ipilimumab. The sequence was obtained from a human donor with non-small cell lung cancer who had a partial response to radiotherapy plus ipilimumab. The CDR3 protein is CASSSPLGQGSKSSYEQYF. The nucleotides read TGTGCCAGCAGCTCACCCTTGGGACAGGGATCCAAAAGCTCCTACGAGCAGTACTTC.